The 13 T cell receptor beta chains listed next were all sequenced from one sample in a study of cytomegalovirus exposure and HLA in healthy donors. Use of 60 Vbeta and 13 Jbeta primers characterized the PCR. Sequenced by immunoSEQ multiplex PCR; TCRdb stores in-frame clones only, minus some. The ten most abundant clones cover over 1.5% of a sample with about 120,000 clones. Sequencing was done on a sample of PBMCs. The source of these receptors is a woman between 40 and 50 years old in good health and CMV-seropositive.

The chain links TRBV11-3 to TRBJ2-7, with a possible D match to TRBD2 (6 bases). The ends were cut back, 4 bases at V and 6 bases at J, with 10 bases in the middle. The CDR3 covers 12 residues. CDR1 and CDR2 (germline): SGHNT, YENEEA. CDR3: CASSSAGSEQYF. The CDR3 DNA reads TGTGCCAGCAGCTCGGCGGGATCCGAGCAGTACTTC.

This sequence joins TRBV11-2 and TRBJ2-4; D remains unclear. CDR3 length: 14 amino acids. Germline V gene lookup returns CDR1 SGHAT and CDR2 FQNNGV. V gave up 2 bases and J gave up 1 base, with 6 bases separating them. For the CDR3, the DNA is TGTGCCAGCAGCTTAACGGTGGCCAAAAACATTCAGTACTTC. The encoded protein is CASSLTVAKNIQYF.

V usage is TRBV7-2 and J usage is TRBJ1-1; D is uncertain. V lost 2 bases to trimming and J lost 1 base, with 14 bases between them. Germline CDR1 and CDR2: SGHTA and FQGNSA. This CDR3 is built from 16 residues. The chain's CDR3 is CASSLYTTARNTEAFF. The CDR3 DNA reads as TGTGCCAGCAGCTTATATACTACGGCAAGGAACACTGAAGCTTTCTTT. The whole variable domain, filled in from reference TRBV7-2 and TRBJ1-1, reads GAGVSQSPSNKVTEKGKDVELRCDPISGHTALYWYRQSLGQGLEFLIYFQGNSAPDKSGLPSDRFSAERTGGSVSTLTIQRTQQEDSAVYLCASSLYTTARNTEAFFGQGTRLTVV.

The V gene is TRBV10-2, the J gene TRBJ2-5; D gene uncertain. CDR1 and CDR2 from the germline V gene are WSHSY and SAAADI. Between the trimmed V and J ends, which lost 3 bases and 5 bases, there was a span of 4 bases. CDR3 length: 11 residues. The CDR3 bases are TGCGCCAGCAGTGACGGGGAGACCCAGTACTTC. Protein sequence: CASSDGETQYF.

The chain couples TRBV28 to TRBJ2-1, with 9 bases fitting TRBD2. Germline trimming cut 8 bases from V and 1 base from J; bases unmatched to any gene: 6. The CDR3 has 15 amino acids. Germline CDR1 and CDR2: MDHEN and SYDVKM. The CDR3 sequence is CASLQLAGSYNEQFF. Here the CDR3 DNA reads TGTGCCAGCCTACAGCTAGCGGGGTCCTACAATGAGCAGTTCTTC.

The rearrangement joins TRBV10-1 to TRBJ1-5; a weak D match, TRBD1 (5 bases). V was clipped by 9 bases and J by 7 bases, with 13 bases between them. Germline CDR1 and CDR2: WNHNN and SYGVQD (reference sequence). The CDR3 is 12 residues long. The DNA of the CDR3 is TGCGCCAGTCTTCAGGGCGACCAGCCCCAGCATTTT. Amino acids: CASLQGDQPQHF.

The DNA of the CDR3 is TGTGCCACCATCAGCGGGAGGGCCATAGGGTACGAGCAGTACTTC. Encoded protein: CATISGRAIGYEQYF. This chain uses TRBV28 with TRBJ2-7; 10 nucleotides agree with TRBD2. Per the germline V gene, CDR1 is MDHEN and CDR2 is SYDVKM. This CDR3 is 15 amino acids long. J was trimmed by 4 bases and V by 10 bases; bases with no gene match: 13.

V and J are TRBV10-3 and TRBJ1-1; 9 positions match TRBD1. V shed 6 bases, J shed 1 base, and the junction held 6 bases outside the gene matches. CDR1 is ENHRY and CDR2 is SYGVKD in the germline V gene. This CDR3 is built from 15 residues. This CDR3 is CAIRPGTGWNTEAFF. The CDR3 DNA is TGTGCCATCAGACCCGGGACAGGGTGGAACACTGAAGCTTTCTTT.

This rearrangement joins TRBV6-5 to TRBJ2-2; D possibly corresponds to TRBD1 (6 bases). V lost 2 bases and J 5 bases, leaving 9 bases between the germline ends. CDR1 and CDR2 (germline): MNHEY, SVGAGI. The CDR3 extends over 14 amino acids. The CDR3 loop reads CASSYGTGTGELFF. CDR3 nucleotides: TGTGCCAGCAGTTACGGAACAGGGACCGGGGAGCTGTTTTTT.

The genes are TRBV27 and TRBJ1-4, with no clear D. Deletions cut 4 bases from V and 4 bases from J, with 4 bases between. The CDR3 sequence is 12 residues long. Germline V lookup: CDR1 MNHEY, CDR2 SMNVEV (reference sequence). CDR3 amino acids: CASSSLNEKLFF. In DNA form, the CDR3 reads TGTGCCAGCAGTTCTCTTAATGAAAAACTGTTTTTT. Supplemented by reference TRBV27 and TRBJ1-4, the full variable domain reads EAQVTQNPRYLITVTGKKLTVTCSQNMNHEYMSWYRQDPGLGLRQIYYSMNVEVTDKGDVPEGYKVSRKEKRNFPLILESPSPNQTSLYFCASSSLNEKLFFGSGTQLSVL.

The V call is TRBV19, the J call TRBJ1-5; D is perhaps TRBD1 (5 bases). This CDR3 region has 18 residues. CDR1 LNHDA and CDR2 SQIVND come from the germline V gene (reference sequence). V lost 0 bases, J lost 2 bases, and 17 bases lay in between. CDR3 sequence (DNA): TGTGCCAGTAGTATAGATCTTTCGCAGGGTAGCCGCAATCAGCCCCAGCATTTT. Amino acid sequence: CASSIDLSQGSRNQPQHF.

CDR3 DNA sequence: TGCAGTGCCCCCCTCCTCTACGAGCAGTACTTC. It is translated as CSAPLLYEQYF. The V and J genes are TRBV20-1 and TRBJ2-7, with D unclear. CDR1 and CDR2 (germline): DFQATT, SNEGSKA (reference sequence). V lost 6 bases to trimming and J lost 3 bases, with 9 bases between them. The CDR3 consists of 11 residues.

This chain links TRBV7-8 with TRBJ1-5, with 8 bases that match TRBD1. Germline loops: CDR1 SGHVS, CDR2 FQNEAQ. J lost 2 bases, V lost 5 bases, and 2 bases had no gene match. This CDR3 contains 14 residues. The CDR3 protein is CASSRTGRNQPQHF. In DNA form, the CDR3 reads TGTGCCAGCAGCCGGACAGGGCGCAATCAGCCCCAGCATTTT.